This T cell receptor (beta chain) appears in the sequencing data of a study of cytomegalovirus exposure and HLA in healthy donors. The primer mix had 60 Vbeta and 13 Jbeta primers. Sequenced by immunoSEQ multiplex PCR; TCRdb stores in-frame clones only, minus some. The table for this sample gives approximately 210,000 clones. The study, taken as a whole, reports: Later, an analysis found that common viral pathogens appeared to be linked with several of the most significant clusters.

Germline V gene data show CDR1 as SQVTM and CDR2 as ANQGSEA. V lost 7 bases to trimming and J lost 7 bases; unmatched junction nucleotides: 15. The length of the CDR3 is 15 residues. There were likely unrecorded immune exposures, though donors were nominally healthy when sampled. For this clone: Its antigen is not identified.

Sequenced material: PBMCs. The clonotype comes from a woman aged 25 to 39 in good health and CMV-seropositive. The V and J genes are TRBV29-1 and TRBJ2-1, with 8 bases identical to TRBD1. Here the CDR3 reads CSAPVTGARVNEQFF. As DNA, the CDR3 is TGCAGCGCACCTGTGACAGGGGCCCGAGTAAATGAGCAGTTCTTC.